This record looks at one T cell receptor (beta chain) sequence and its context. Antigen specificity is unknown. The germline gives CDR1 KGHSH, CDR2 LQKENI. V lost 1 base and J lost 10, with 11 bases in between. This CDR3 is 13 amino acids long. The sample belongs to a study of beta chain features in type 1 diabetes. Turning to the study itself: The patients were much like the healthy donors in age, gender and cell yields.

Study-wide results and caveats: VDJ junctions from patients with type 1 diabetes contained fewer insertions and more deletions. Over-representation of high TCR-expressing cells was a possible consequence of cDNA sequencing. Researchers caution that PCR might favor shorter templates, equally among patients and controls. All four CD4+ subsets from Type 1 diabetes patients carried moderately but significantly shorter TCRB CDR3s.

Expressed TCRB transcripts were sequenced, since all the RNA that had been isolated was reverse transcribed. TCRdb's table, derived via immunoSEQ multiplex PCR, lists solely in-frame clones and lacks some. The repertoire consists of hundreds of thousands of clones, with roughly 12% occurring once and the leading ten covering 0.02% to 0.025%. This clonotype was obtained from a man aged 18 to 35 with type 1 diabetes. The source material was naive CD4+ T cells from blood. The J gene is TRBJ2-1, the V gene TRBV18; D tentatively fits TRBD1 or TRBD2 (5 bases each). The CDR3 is CASSPQNGDEQFF. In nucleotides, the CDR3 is TGTGCCAGCTCACCACAGAATGGGGACGAGCAGTTCTTC.